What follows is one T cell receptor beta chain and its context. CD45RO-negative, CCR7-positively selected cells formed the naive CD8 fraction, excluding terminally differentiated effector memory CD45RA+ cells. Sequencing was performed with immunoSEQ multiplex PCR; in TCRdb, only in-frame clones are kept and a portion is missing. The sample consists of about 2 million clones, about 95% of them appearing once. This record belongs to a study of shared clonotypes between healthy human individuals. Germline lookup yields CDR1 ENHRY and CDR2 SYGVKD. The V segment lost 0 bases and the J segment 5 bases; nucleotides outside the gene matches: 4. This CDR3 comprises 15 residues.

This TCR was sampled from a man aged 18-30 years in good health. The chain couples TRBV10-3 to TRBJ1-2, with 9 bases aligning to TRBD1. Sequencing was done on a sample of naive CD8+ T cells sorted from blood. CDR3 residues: CAISESPGQGYGYTF. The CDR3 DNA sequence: TGTGCCATCAGTGAGTCCCCCGGACAGGGGTATGGCTACACCTTC.